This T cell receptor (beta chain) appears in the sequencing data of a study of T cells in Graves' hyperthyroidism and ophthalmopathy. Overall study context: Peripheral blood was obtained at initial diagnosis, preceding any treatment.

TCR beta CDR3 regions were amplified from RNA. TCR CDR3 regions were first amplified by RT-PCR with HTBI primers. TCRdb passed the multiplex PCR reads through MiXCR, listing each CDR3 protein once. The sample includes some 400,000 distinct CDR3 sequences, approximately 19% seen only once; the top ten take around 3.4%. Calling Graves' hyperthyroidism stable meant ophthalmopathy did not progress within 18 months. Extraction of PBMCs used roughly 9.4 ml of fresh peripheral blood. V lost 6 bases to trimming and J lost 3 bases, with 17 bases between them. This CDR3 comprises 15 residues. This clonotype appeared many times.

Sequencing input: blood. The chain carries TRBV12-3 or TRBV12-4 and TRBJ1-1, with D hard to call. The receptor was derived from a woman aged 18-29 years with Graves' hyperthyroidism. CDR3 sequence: CASRLRGTPYTEAFF. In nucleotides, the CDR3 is TGTGCCAGCAGGCTCCGGGGTACACCCTACACTGAAGCTTTCTTT.